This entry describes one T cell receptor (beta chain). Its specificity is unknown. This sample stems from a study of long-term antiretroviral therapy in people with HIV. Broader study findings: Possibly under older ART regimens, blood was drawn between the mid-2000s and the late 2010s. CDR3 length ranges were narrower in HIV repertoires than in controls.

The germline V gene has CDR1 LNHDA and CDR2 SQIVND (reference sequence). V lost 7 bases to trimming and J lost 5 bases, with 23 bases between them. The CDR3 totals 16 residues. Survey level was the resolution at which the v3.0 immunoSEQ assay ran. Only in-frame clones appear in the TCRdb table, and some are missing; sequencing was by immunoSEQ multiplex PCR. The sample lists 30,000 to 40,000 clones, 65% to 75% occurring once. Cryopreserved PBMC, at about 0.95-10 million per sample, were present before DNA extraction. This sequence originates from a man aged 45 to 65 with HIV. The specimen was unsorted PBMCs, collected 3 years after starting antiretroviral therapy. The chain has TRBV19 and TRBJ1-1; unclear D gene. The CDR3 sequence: CASNPLRSSLGTEAFF. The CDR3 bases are TGTGCCAGTAACCCCCTCCGCAGTTCCCTGGGGACTGAAGCTTTCTTT. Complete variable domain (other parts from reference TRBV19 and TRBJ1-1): DGGITQSPKYLFRKEGQNVTLSCEQNLNHDAMYWYRQDPGQGLRLIYYSQIVNDFQKGDIAEGYSVSREKKESFPLTVTSAQKNPTAFYLCASNPLRSSLGTEAFFGQGTRLTVV.